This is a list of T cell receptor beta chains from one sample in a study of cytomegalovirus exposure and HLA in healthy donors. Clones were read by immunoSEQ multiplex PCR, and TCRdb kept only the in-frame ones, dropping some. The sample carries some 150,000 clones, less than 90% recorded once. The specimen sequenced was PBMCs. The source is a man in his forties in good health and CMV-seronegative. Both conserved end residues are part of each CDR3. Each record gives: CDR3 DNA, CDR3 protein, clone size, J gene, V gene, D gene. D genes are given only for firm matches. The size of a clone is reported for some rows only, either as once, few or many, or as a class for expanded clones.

TGTGCCAGCAATGTTTTATCTAGCTCCTACGAGCAGTACTTC | CASNVLSSSYEQYF | - | TRBJ2-7 | TRBV6-1 | -
TGTGCCAGCAGCCGGGGACAGTACACCGGGGAGCTGTTTTTT | CASSRGQYTGELFF | few | TRBJ2-2 | TRBV28 | TRBD1
TGTGCCAGCAGTTTACAGAACACTGAAGCTTTCTTT | CASSLQNTEAFF | - | TRBJ1-1 | TRBV6-6 | -
TGCAGCGTTGGACAGGGCTTCAGTTCACCCCTCCACTTT | CSVGQGFSSPLHF | - | TRBJ1-6 | TRBV29-1 | TRBD1
TGTTCCAGCAGCTTAGCCCAGTCCGAGCAGTACTTC | CSSSLAQSEQYF | - | TRBJ2-7 | TRBV7-9 | -
TGTGCCAGCAGCGGACAGGGAAGCTCTGGAAACACCATATATTTT | CASSGQGSSGNTIYF | - | TRBJ1-3 | TRBV9 | TRBD1
TGTGCCAGCTCCACAGGGCAGATTCGAGCTTTCTTT | CASSTGQIRAFF | - | TRBJ1-1 | TRBV6-1 | -
TGTGCCTGGACCGGGACTAGTGTGAACGAGCAGTACTTC | CAWTGTSVNEQYF | - | TRBJ2-7 | TRBV30 | TRBD2
TGTGCCAGCAGTGAGGGACTAGCGGGAGTAGGGAGTACGCAGTATTTT | CASSEGLAGVGSTQYF | few | TRBJ2-3 | TRBV6-1 | TRBD2
TGTGCCAGCAGCCGCCCGGGACAGGAGTACGAGCAGTACTTC | CASSRPGQEYEQYF | once | TRBJ2-7 | TRBV7-2 | TRBD1
TGTGCCAGCAGCCCGGGACTAGCCGACGAGCAGTACTTC | CASSPGLADEQYF | - | TRBJ2-7 | TRBV14 | TRBD2
TGTGCCACCAGCAGGGCCCCCCAAGAGACCCAGTACTTC | CATSRAPQETQYF | few | TRBJ2-5 | TRBV15 | -
TGTGCCAGCAGTCTAGGACAGACCCACGATCAGCCCCAGCATTTT | CASSLGQTHDQPQHF | few | TRBJ1-5 | TRBV28 | -
TGTGCCAGCAGCCCTACCTGGCGGGAGGACCAAGAGACCCAGTACTTC | CASSPTWREDQETQYF | few | TRBJ2-5 | TRBV11-2 | TRBD2
TGTGCCACCAGCATCATTCAGAATCAGCCCCAGCATTTT | CATSIIQNQPQHF | - | TRBJ1-5 | TRBV15 | -
TGTTCCAGCAGCTCGCCAGGGACATCAAACAATGAGCAGTTCTTC | CSSSSPGTSNNEQFF | few | TRBJ2-1 | TRBV7-3 | -
TGTGCCACCAGCAGAGATCAGGCAGGTCCAGGCGAGCAGTACTTC | CATSRDQAGPGEQYF | - | TRBJ2-7 | TRBV15 | -
TGCGCCAGCAGCCAAGATCCGGGAACCTACGAGCAGTACTTC | CASSQDPGTYEQYF | few | TRBJ2-7 | TRBV4-1 | -
TGTGCCAGCAGCTTAGCGACTAGCGGGAGCCGCGAGCAGTACTTC | CASSLATSGSREQYF | - | TRBJ2-7 | TRBV11-1 | TRBD2
TGTGCCAGCAGCGTCCAGGGATCCATGAACACTGAAGCTTTCTTT | CASSVQGSMNTEAFF | - | TRBJ1-1 | TRBV9 | -